The clone carrying this TCR beta chain has a single count. The sample is drawn from a study of control samples from healthy donors and cancer patients. Trimming cost V 1 base and J 0 bases; bases outside gene matches: 3. CDR1 and CDR2 from the germline V gene are SEHNR and FQNEAQ (reference sequence). CDR3 length: 16 residues. Only in-frame clones appear in the TCRdb table, and some are missing; sequencing was by immunoSEQ multiplex PCR. The sample consists of roughly 83,000 clones, 82% of them appearing once. Sequenced input: blood. The source is an older woman in good health. The chain uses TRBV7-9 and TRBJ2-4, with 7 bases fitting TRBD1. The CDR3 sequence is CASSLGDSLAKNIQYF. The CDR3 DNA follows: TGTGCCAGCAGCTTAGGGGACAGTCTAGCCAAAAACATTCAGTACTTC.